This TCR beta chain is from a study of cytomegalovirus exposure and HLA in healthy donors. Across the whole study: Clustering assigned about four fifths of the approximately 400 genotyped donors to the Caucasian-associated ancestry cluster. Study-wide findings and caveats: An Asian-associated ancestry cluster reportedly showed fewer N-insertions than the roughly 670-donor mean in a later analysis. Across donors, sequencing depth was assumed by presence/absence analyses to be roughly uniform. An analysis done earlier found most TCR beta V segments productive about 90% or about 30% of the time.

The table lists this clone with a few counts. As yet, its antigen is unknown. The study ran its PCR with 60 Vbeta and 13 Jbeta primers. Sequenced by immunoSEQ multiplex PCR; TCRdb stores in-frame clones only, minus some. The sample consists of tens of thousands of clones, around 89% of them appearing once. Germline V lookup: CDR1 SEHNR, CDR2 FQNEAQ (reference sequence). The V and J ends lost 5 bases and 1 base respectively, with 14 bases between them. This CDR3 has 16 amino acids. The chain is built from TRBV7-9 and TRBJ2-2, with D possibly TRBD2 on 6 matching bases. The TCR originated in a young man in good health and CMV-seronegative. Source material: PBMCs. CDR3 loop: CASSGTGERNTGELFF. The DNA of the CDR3 is TGTGCCAGCAGCGGGACGGGGGAGAGGAACACCGGGGAGCTGTTTTTT.